The following is a T cell receptor (beta chain) sequence with its context. Its recognized antigen is unknown. Base qualities are missing; no much larger clone stands one base away. The data stem from a study of cytotoxic CD8 clonotypes in ibrutinib-treated CLL (dated by TCRdb to about 2021). Describing the broader study: The cohort was composed of about a dozen relapsed/refractory and about 15 treatment-naive patients; IGHV unmutated status was identified in under 18 patients. Cryopreserved peripheral blood mononuclear cells were obtained before treatment, at response, and at either sustained remission or disease progression. The response samples were drawn at a median of 12 months into treatment, with a range of roughly 6 to 36 months. Samples averaged approximately 260,000 productive templates and approximately 100,000 productive rearrangements. Longitudinal samples were obtainable from about 30% of the roughly 86 participants in the trial. All remission and progressive disease samples were collected while patients were still receiving ibrutinib. Responses were partial in roughly 24 patients and complete in 2; after median approximately 67 months follow-up, around 14 stayed in remission and roughly twelve progressed. The paper as a whole reports these results and caveats: Sampling times were not matched between sustained-remission and progressing patients, and lymph node repertoires were not studied. Clonality increased at ibrutinib response, stayed stable in sustained remission, and fell back toward baseline at progression. Public clonotypes were found to be uncommon and were observed to contract or remain stable during treatment; the increase in clonality was shown to reflect expansion of private clonotypes at ibrutinib response. At baseline, clonality was higher than in age-matched healthy donors and showed a strong correlation with circulating CD8+ T-cell counts.

Inclusive of the bounding cysteine and phenylalanine, the CDR3 is 14 residues long. Left in the record is the CDR3 DNA by itself, 42 bases read in frame from the first base. V is pared back by 1 base and J by 5 bases, with 12 bases lying between the germline termini. Sequences SGHNT (CDR1) and YENEEA (CDR2) are obtained from the germline V gene. On a MiSeq, deep resolution sequencing aimed for a depth between 1 in 1 million and 1 in 200,000 T cells, with each clonotype covered approximately 10x on average. The immunoSEQ hsTCRB Kit was used to generate the TCR beta libraries. The original pipeline was this. Data were analyzed with ImmunoSEQ Data Assistant and ImmunoSEQ Analyzer, with V, D and J genes assigned per IMGT definitions. Clonality, which ranges from 0 to 1, was calculated by subtracting the normalized Shannon entropy of productive rearrangement frequencies from one. Only overrepresented clonotypes making up at least 0.05% of each patient's repertoire were included in the public clonotype analysis. About a dozen repertoires from age-matched healthy donors, obtained from immuneACCESS, served as clonality controls. Held by TCRdb, this immuneACCESS table contains in-frame sequences only and omits some clones. Under half of the omission traces to an unresolved V gene where checked; the cause of the rest is unknown. V and J calls and clone size are given by that table; D and trimming were obtained from the DNA. In all, the sample holds about 160,000 clones, and more than 70% of those were seen once. The ten largest clones represent around 3.1% of the sample.

Per the publication, the time point label means: progressive disease on ibrutinib. For TCR beta library preparation, approximately 2.2 micrograms of genomic DNA were isolated from cryopreserved PBMCs. Longitudinal blood samples from CLL patients on ibrutinib monotherapy underwent high-throughput TCR beta sequencing. Patients were enrolled in a phase 2 open-label single-center ibrutinib monotherapy trial. This clonotype was obtained from a human donor with chronic lymphocytic leukemia. The rearranged chain carries TRBV11-3 and TRBJ2-7; perhaps TRBD1 is the D gene, with 6 bases matching. The sequencing here drew on PBMCs, taken at disease progression, from a patient treated with ibrutinib. The CDR3 amino acid sequence is: CASSLVAGVDEQYF. The DNA is TGTGCCAGCAGCTTAGTCGCAGGGGTTGACGAGCAGTACTTC.